This TCR beta chain was sequenced for a study of CD8 T cells in Susac syndrome. Study overall: When blood was collected, patients with Susac syndrome were therapy-naive, were taking corticosteroids, or were receiving intravenous immunoglobulin alone.

A quantity of roughly 0.5 to 1 ug RNA underwent reverse transcription using random hexamers. TCRdb reanalysed the immunoSEQ multiplex PCR reads using MiXCR and keeps one entry per CDR3 protein. The sample has roughly 250,000 distinct CDR3 sequences; about 96% are singletons. The CDR3 is 14 amino acids. V was trimmed by 6 bases and J by 2 bases, leaving 15 bases between them. Germline lookup yields CDR1 DFQATT and CDR2 SNEGSKA (reference sequence). FACS enriched CD8+ TEMRA cells, while bulk CD8+ and CD4+ were negatively isolated. Study results and caveats: Clonal expansion was not observed in the Susac syndrome CD4+ T cell repertoires.

Of note for this clonotype: What it binds is not known.

Specimen: CD4+ T cells from PBMCs. The chain has TRBV20-1 and TRBJ2-3; no clear D gene. The sequence was obtained from a human donor with Susac syndrome. CDR3 nucleotide sequence: TGCAGTGCCTCCGACGGAAGAAACACAGATACGCAGTATTTT. This gives the protein CSASDGRNTDTQYF.